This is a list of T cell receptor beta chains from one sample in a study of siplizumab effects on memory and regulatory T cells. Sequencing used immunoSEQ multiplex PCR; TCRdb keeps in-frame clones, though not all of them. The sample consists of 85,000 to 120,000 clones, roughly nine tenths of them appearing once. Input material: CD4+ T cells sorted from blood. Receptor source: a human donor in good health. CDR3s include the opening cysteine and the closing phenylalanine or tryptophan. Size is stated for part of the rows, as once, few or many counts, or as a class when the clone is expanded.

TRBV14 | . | CASSQGGPYNEQFF
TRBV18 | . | CASSPPDRYYEQYF
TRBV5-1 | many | CASSSRTSGVEQYF
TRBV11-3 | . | CASSFGGVSDTQYF
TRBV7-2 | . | CASSLGRFWRDRLTYEQYF
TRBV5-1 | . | CASSFLKRTGPNYEQYF
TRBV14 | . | CASSQVAQETQYF
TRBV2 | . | CASSERSAINQPQHF
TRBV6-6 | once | CASCRAGAHGELFF
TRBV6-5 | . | CASSRGVRNQPQHF
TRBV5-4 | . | CASKLGRERHTGELFF
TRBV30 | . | CAWSAGITDQPQHF
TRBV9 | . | CASSVDVRRDRVQYF
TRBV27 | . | CASSFAKNTGELFF
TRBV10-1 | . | CASSAEKRTEAFF
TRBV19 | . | CASSMSLLAGSSYEQYF
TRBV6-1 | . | CASSAPSFGIKETQYF
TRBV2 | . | CASRDRRPYEQYF
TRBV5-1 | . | CASSAGGGARADTQYF
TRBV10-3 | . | CATRPRQGSTDTEAFF
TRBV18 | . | CASSPPGTSDTDTQYF
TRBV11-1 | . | CASSPRGSPRRTDTQYF
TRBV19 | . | CASSIKSPHEAFF
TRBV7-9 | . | CASSLVRETEQFF
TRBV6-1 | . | CASSEWQGRSPLHF
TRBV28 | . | CANFPGYGYTF
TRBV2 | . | CASSEGWNIQYF
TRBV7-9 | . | CASSPRTGRMNTEAFF
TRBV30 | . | CAWSVTRTTNEQFF
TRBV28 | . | CASSISGSIREQYF
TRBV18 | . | CASSHQQGVTDTQYF
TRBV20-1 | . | CSADVNEQFF
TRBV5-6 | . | CASSLGGNYNSPLHF
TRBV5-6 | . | CASSLRQNPNEQFF
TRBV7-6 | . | CASSLVIESTYEQYF
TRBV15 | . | CATSRDRGAAFF
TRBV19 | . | CASTQARGTVGQPQHF
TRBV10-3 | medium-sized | CAISGVSGTEAFF
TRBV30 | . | CAWSAGGRREAFF
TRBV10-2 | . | CASSEWGQPQHF
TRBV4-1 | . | CASSRDVSYNEQFF
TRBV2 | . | CASIRSGGTGLNTEAFF
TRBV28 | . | CASSYMNQPQHF
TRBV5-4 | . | CASSSTGGGETQYF
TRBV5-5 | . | CASSLGGTGILANVLTF
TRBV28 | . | CASRPPSGSWATGELFF
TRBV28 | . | CASSFDRTEAFF
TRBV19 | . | CASSMVVGQSYGYTF
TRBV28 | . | CASCSRSGVGLAGCEQYF